Listed here are 20 T cell receptor beta chains from one sample, sequenced in a study of identical twins' blood T cells. TCRdb called the 5' RACE reads again in MiXCR, with one record for every CDR3 protein. The profile shows about 370,000 distinct CDR3 sequences, roughly 27% of them singletons. The source material was PBMCs. Receptors originate from a woman between 18 and 55 years old in good health.

The chain recombines TRBV20-1 with TRBJ1-2; D unclear. CDR1 and CDR2 from the germline V gene are DFQATT and SNEGSKA (reference sequence). V shed 3 bases and J shed 7 bases, with 9 bases lying between them. The CDR3 is made up of 11 amino acids. Here the CDR3 DNA reads TGCAGTGCTAGCGTTCAGACTGGCTACACCTTC. Residues: CSASVQTGYTF.

The chain joins TRBV7-9 to TRBJ1-2; the D gene is possibly TRBD1 (5 bases). CDR3 length equals 15 residues. Deletions cut 1 base from V and 3 bases from J, with 12 bases between. Germline V gene sequence: CDR1 SEHNR, CDR2 FQNEAQ (reference sequence). The CDR3 spells CASSLGGTSYYGYTF. The CDR3 bases are TGTGCCAGCAGCTTAGGGGGGACTTCCTACTATGGCTACACCTTC.

This clonotype was observed a few times. The rearrangement uses TRBV19 and TRBJ2-3; perhaps TRBD2 as D (5 bases). The CDR3 runs 15 residues. The V and J ends lost 6 bases and 6 bases respectively, with 19 bases between them. Germline V gene lookup returns CDR1 LNHDA and CDR2 SQIVND (reference sequence). Written as DNA, the CDR3 is TGTGCCAGTAGCATGGGTCGAGGGAGTAGGGATACGCAGTATTTT. This codes for CASSMGRGSRDTQYF.

The chain joins TRBV14 to TRBJ1-6, with D unclear. Trimming took 4 bases from V and 6 from J, leaving 13 bases between them. The CDR3 contains 15 residues. Germline values: CDR1 SGHDN, CDR2 FVKESK. Here the CDR3 DNA reads TGTGCCAGCAGCCGTCGGACGGGCTCTAATTCACCCCTCCACTTT. This codes for CASSRRTGSNSPLHF.

The chain recombines TRBV6-2 or TRBV6-3 with TRBJ1-1; a weak D match, TRBD1 (5 bases). The ends were cut back, 6 bases at V and 6 bases at J, with 11 bases in the middle. Germline assignment: CDR1 MNHEY and CDR2 SVGEGT. The CDR3 sequence is 12 residues long. CDR3 amino acids: CASRSQVAEAFF. As DNA, the CDR3 is TGTGCCAGCAGATCACAGGTGGCTGAAGCTTTCTTT.

The rearrangement joins TRBV3-1 to TRBJ2-5; unclear D gene. Germline CDR1 and CDR2: LGHDT and YNNKEL (reference sequence). This CDR3 region has 11 residues. Trimming removed 3 bases at V and 4 bases at J, with 3 bases between. CDR3 nucleotide sequence: TGTGCCAGCAGCCAGAGAGAGACCCAGTACTTC. Protein: CASSQRETQYF.

This clonotype was counted a few times. The CDR3 region has the DNA TGTGCCAGCACCAATGGGGCCTTCAGCTCCTACAATGAGCAGTTCTTC. Protein product: CASTNGAFSSYNEQFF. This rearrangement joins TRBV28 to TRBJ2-1, with D perhaps TRBD1 (5 bases). The CDR3 extends over 16 amino acids. Germline assignment: CDR1 MDHEN and CDR2 SYDVKM. Trimming took off 7 bases at V and 0 bases at J, with 16 bases between the two ends.

This clonotype has only a few counts. The chain carries TRBV20-1 and TRBJ2-1; TRBD2 matches at 9 bases. The CDR3 runs 13 residues. Trimming removed 3 bases from V and 6 bases from J; junction bases left unmatched: 3. CDR1 is DFQATT and CDR2 is SNEGSKA in the germline V gene (reference sequence). CDR3 bases: TGCAGTGCTAGGAGCGGGAGGACCAATGAGCAGTTCTTC. Protein sequence: CSARSGRTNEQFF.

V gene TRBV10-3 combines with J gene TRBJ2-2; D unresolved. This CDR3 is 13 amino acids long. The V and J ends lost 3 bases and 5 bases respectively, with 7 bases between them. Germline V gene sequence: CDR1 ENHRY, CDR2 SYGVKD. The CDR3 DNA follows: TGTGCCATCAGTGAATCCCGTACCGGGGAGCTGTTTTTT. Protein sequence: CAISESRTGELFF.

This clonotype was counted a few times. This CDR3 fails to terminate in the conserved phenylalanine or tryptophan, so it likely reflects a read error. This sequence joins TRBV6-2 or TRBV6-3 and TRBJ2-7, with D possibly being TRBD1 or TRBD2 (5 bases each). The germline V gene encodes CDR1 MNHEY and CDR2 SVGEGT. The CDR3 is 14 amino acids. Trimming cost V 0 bases and J 3 bases, with 9 bases left between them. Here the CDR3 reads CASSYSGTYYEQYI. The CDR3 DNA reads TGTGCCAGCAGTTACTCCGGGACCTACTACGAGCAGTACATC.

In its sample, this clonotype was seen once. The chain combines TRBV6-6 with TRBJ2-2; D perhaps matches TRBD2 (6 bases). The CDR3 has 15 amino acids. Germline V lookup: CDR1 MNHNY, CDR2 SVGAGI (reference sequence). Trimming shortened V by 2 bases and J by 4 bases, and 11 bases separated the two germline ends. The chain's CDR3 is CASSYGGSGTGELFF. In DNA form, the CDR3 reads TGTGCCAGCAGTTACGGCGGTAGCGGCACCGGGGAGCTGTTTTTT.

This chain connects TRBV6-4 to TRBJ2-1; D may correspond to TRBD1 or TRBD2 (5 bases each). Germline V gives CDR1 MRHNA, CDR2 SNTAGT. The ends were cut back, 7 bases at V and 4 bases at J, with 20 bases in the middle. The CDR3 contains 16 residues. For the CDR3, the DNA is TGTGCCAGCATTAGACTGGGACGGATAGTATACAATGAGCAGTTCTTC. Protein sequence: CASIRLGRIVYNEQFF.

The rearrangement uses TRBV13 and TRBJ2-3, with D unclear. Trimming pared 5 bases from V and 6 bases from J, leaving 9 bases between. This CDR3 is built from 12 residues. Germline assignment: CDR1 PRHDT and CDR2 FYEKMQ (reference sequence). In nucleotides, the CDR3 is TGTGCCAGCAGCCGTGGGGTCGATACGCAGTATTTT. Its protein is CASSRGVDTQYF.

This clonotype was seen repeatedly, ten times or more. The V and J genes are TRBV6-1 and TRBJ1-4; 9 nucleotides line up with TRBD1. The germline CDR1 and CDR2 sequences are MNHNS and SASEGT. Trimming at V came to 7 bases and at J to 7 bases, leaving 16 bases not matched to a gene. The CDR3 contains 17 residues. The CDR3 DNA reads as TGTGCCAGCACTCTAATGGGGACAGGGAGTCTCAGTGAAAAACTGTTTTTT. Protein sequence: CASTLMGTGSLSEKLFF.

Of note for this clonotype: Given a much more abundant clone one base away, this may be a read error. As DNA, the CDR3 is TGTGTCAGCAGCCAAGCGTTTTCCGGGGAGCTGTTTTTT. Translation gives CVSSQAFSGELFF. The chain has TRBV3-1 and TRBJ2-2; D gene uncertain. Germline V gene sequence: CDR1 LGHDT, CDR2 YNNKEL (reference sequence). CDR3 length: 13 amino acids.

This clonotype was found a few times. Relative to the germline gene, one junction end is altered; a read error may explain this. The J gene is TRBJ2-3, the V gene TRBV5-6; D possibly corresponds to TRBD2 (6 bases). Germline assignment: CDR1 SGHDT and CDR2 YYEEEE. The CDR3 spans 12 residues. DNA for the CDR3: TGTGCCTGCAGCCCTATCGGGAGTACGCAGTATTTT. It yields the protein CACSPIGSTQYF.

Worth noting for this clonotype: Because it lacks the conserved phenylalanine or tryptophan at the end, this CDR3 is likely a read error. The gene calls are TRBV6-5 and TRBJ1-2; D is unresolved. The V end was cut by 1 base, the J end by 4 bases, with 7 bases between. CDR3 size: 13 residues. In germline, CDR1 is MNHEY, CDR2 SVGAGI. For the CDR3, the DNA is TGTGCCAGCAGTTACTACGGGTTCTATGGCTACACCTTG. Protein: CASSYYGFYGYTL.

The chain has TRBV20-1 and TRBJ2-1; 13 bases map to TRBD2. The V gene end was trimmed by 7 bases and the J gene end by 7 bases; junction bases not matched to a gene: 10. This CDR3 is 15 amino acids long. Germline assignment: CDR1 DFQATT and CDR2 SNEGSKA (reference sequence). CDR3 bases: TGCAGTGTTTGGACTAGCGGGAGACGAGGGAATGAGCAGTTCTTC. Translating gives CSVWTSGRRGNEQFF.

V and J are TRBV11-2 and TRBJ2-1; 9 bases are a match to TRBD2. V gave up 1 base and J gave up 8 bases; unmatched junction bases: 3. This CDR3 is built from 14 residues. The germline CDR1 and CDR2 sequences are SGHAT and FQNNGV. CDR3 sequence reads: CASSLAAGGYEQFF. The DNA for the CDR3 is TGTGCCAGCAGCTTAGCGGCGGGAGGGTATGAGCAGTTCTTC.

Of note for this clonotype: The junction differs from germline at one of its ends, possibly a read error. The rearrangement uses TRBV6-5 and TRBJ2-7; D ambiguous. CDR1 and CDR2 (germline): MNHEY, SVGAGI. The CDR3 extends over 11 amino acids. CDR3 DNA sequence: TGTGCCAGCGGTCCCAGGTACGATCAGTACTTC. Translation: CASGPRYDQYF.